This is a list of T cell receptor beta chains from one sample in a study of T cell responses to AZD1222 COVID-19 vaccine. Assay used: immunoSEQ multiplex PCR; TCRdb lists only in-frame clones, some missing. Among 120,000 or so clones, roughly 89% were seen once, and the ten largest hold around 14%. The sample here was peripheral blood, taken 28 days after the second AZD1222 dose. These receptors originate from an adult who received the AZD1222 COVID-19 vaccine. The CDR3 runs from the conserved cysteine through the conserved F or W. Fields, in order: D gene, CDR3 length, V gene, clone size, J gene, CDR3 DNA, CDR3 protein. D genes are given only for firm matches. Not every row has a clone size; where given, it reads once, few, many or a size class.

D: -; length: 16; V: TRBV6-5; size: -; J: TRBJ1-1; DNA: TGTGCCAGCAGTTACTCCTATCGACACATGAACACTGAAGCTTTCTTT; CDR3: CASSYSYRHMNTEAFF
D: -; length: 15; V: TRBV9; size: -; J: TRBJ2-2; DNA: TGTGCCAGCAGCGTAAGGACAGAAAACACCGGGGAGCTGTTTTTT; CDR3: CASSVRTENTGELFF
D: TRBD1; length: 17; V: TRBV2; size: few; J: TRBJ1-5; DNA: TGTGCCACCGGGGGGACAGACTACGATTATAGCAATCAGCCCCAGCATTTT; CDR3: CATGGTDYDYSNQPQHF
D: -; length: 12; V: TRBV5-6; size: -; J: TRBJ2-2; DNA: TGTGCCAGCAGCCCAGATGGCGGGGAGCTGTTTTTT; CDR3: CASSPDGGELFF
D: TRBD2; length: 15; V: TRBV30; size: -; J: TRBJ2-3; DNA: TGTGCCTGGAGTGGGGCTAGCGGGAGCACAGATACGCAGTATTTT; CDR3: CAWSGASGSTDTQYF
D: TRBD1; length: 15; V: TRBV7-9; size: -; J: TRBJ2-7; DNA: TGTGCCAGCAGCATCGGGACAGGGGGACCCTACGAGCAGTACTTC; CDR3: CASSIGTGGPYEQYF
D: -; length: 17; V: TRBV4-1; size: -; J: TRBJ2-1; DNA: TGCGCCAGCAGCCAAGATGATCGGGGGACGACCTACAATGAGCAGTTCTTC; CDR3: CASSQDDRGTTYNEQFF
D: -; length: 13; V: TRBV19; size: -; J: TRBJ1-1; DNA: TGTGCCAGTAGTATAGTTCCGAACACTGAAGCTTTCTTT; CDR3: CASSIVPNTEAFF
D: -; length: 13; V: TRBV11-3; size: -; J: TRBJ1-1; DNA: TGTGCCAGCAGCTTCCCCGGGAGATTTGAAGCTTTCTTT; CDR3: CASSFPGRFEAFF
D: -; length: 15; V: TRBV29-1; size: -; J: TRBJ2-3; DNA: TGCAGCGTTGAGGGGGGGCAGGGGAACACAGATACGCAGTATTTT; CDR3: CSVEGGQGNTDTQYF
D: -; length: 14; V: TRBV18; size: -; J: TRBJ2-5; DNA: TGTGCCAGCTCACCCCCTAGCGAACAAGAGACCCAGTACTTC; CDR3: CASSPPSEQETQYF
D: -; length: 14; V: TRBV28; size: -; J: TRBJ1-2; DNA: TGTGCCAGCGGGTTCCACAGGGCCTGGCATGGCTACACCTTC; CDR3: CASGFHRAWHGYTF
D: -; length: 13; V: TRBV7-9; size: once; J: TRBJ2-3; DNA: TGTGCCAGCAGCTTAGATATCCAAGATACGCAGTATTTT; CDR3: CASSLDIQDTQYF
D: -; length: 14; V: TRBV12-5; size: -; J: TRBJ1-3; DNA: TGTGCTAGTGGTTCCCTGTCGGGGGTTGACACCATATATTTT; CDR3: CASGSLSGVDTIYF
D: -; length: 16; V: TRBV5-4; size: -; J: TRBJ1-2; DNA: TGTGCCAGCAGCTTGGAACAACAACAGGGAACCTATGGCTACACCTTC; CDR3: CASSLEQQQGTYGYTF
D: -; length: 14; V: TRBV3-1/TRBV3-2; size: -; J: TRBJ1-5; DNA: TGTGCCAGCAGCCAAGATACCCGCCGGCAGCCCCAGCATTTT; CDR3: CASSQDTRRQPQHF
D: -; length: 17; V: TRBV3-1/TRBV3-2; size: -; J: TRBJ1-3; DNA: TGTGCCAGCAGCCATGGGGGACTGCTACTCTCTGGAAACACCATATATTTT; CDR3: CASSHGGLLLSGNTIYF
D: -; length: 15; V: TRBV2; size: -; J: TRBJ1-4; DNA: TGTGCCAGCTTAGCAGGGGCTTCCCTTTACGAAAAACTGTTTTTT; CDR3: CASLAGASLYEKLFF
D: -; length: 16; V: TRBV7-6; size: -; J: TRBJ2-2; DNA: TGTGCCAGCAGCTCCAGGACAGAAAAGAACACCGGGGAGCTGTTTTTT; CDR3: CASSSRTEKNTGELFF
D: -; length: 17; V: TRBV7-2; size: -; J: TRBJ1-2; DNA: TGTGCCAGCAGCTTAGGGGGGCGGGCCTCAAGTTTCTATGGCTACACCTTC; CDR3: CASSLGGRASSFYGYTF
D: TRBD2; length: 15; V: TRBV5-1; size: -; J: TRBJ2-3; DNA: TGCGCCAGCAGTCCTGTTAGCGGGACAACAGATACGCAGTATTTT; CDR3: CASSPVSGTTDTQYF
D: -; length: 15; V: TRBV5-8; size: -; J: TRBJ2-3; DNA: TGTGCCAGCAGCTTGGTCCGGCGAGGCGCAGATACGCAGTATTTT; CDR3: CASSLVRRGADTQYF
D: -; length: 15; V: TRBV18; size: -; J: TRBJ1-1; DNA: TGTGCCAGCTCAGCCTCCTCTGCTTCCGACACTGAAGCTTTCTTT; CDR3: CASSASSASDTEAFF
D: -; length: 15; V: TRBV7-9; size: once; J: TRBJ1-1; DNA: TGTGCCAGCAGCCAAGGTTACGCAGCTGGCACTGAAGCTTTCTTT; CDR3: CASSQGYAAGTEAFF
D: -; length: 12; V: TRBV27; size: -; J: TRBJ1-1; DNA: TGTGCCAGCAGTTTTTGGGGGGCTGAAGCTTTCTTT; CDR3: CASSFWGAEAFF
D: -; length: 14; V: TRBV5-1; size: -; J: TRBJ2-2; DNA: TGCGCCAGCGCCGACACCCTGGAGACCGGGGAGCTGTTTTTT; CDR3: CASADTLETGELFF
D: -; length: 14; V: TRBV19; size: -; J: TRBJ1-2; DNA: TGTGCCAGTAGTATGTCAGGGATTCTCTATGGCTACACCTTC; CDR3: CASSMSGILYGYTF
D: -; length: 16; V: TRBV7-9; size: -; J: TRBJ2-3; DNA: TGTGCCAGCAGCTTAGGGCGGGACTCCCTCACAGATACGCAGTATTTT; CDR3: CASSLGRDSLTDTQYF
D: -; length: 13; V: TRBV7-3; size: once; J: TRBJ1-1; DNA: TGTGCCAGCAGCCGACAGGAGAACACTGAAGCTTTCTTT; CDR3: CASSRQENTEAFF
D: TRBD1; length: 13; V: TRBV5-1; size: -; J: TRBJ1-1; DNA: TGCGCCAGCAGCTCGGGACAGGGCCGTGAAGCTTTCTTT; CDR3: CASSSGQGREAFF
D: TRBD2; length: 16; V: TRBV19; size: once; J: TRBJ2-1; DNA: TGTGCCAGTAGTAAGGGACTAGCGGACTCCTACAATGAGCAGTTCTTC; CDR3: CASSKGLADSYNEQFF
D: TRBD1; length: 16; V: TRBV7-9; size: -; J: TRBJ2-2; DNA: TGTGCCAGCTACGTGCCGGGACAGGGAAGCACCGGGGAGCTGTTTTTT; CDR3: CASYVPGQGSTGELFF
D: TRBD1; length: 15; V: TRBV9; size: -; J: TRBJ1-1; DNA: TGTGCCAGCAGCGTAAGGGGTACAGGGGGAGGCGAAGCTTTCTTT; CDR3: CASSVRGTGGGEAFF
D: TRBD1; length: 15; V: TRBV7-8; size: -; J: TRBJ2-2; DNA: TGTGCCAGCAGCGTGGACAGGGTTTTGACCGGGGAGCTGTTTTTT; CDR3: CASSVDRVLTGELFF
D: TRBD2; length: 15; V: TRBV3-1/TRBV3-2; size: -; J: TRBJ2-7; DNA: TGTGCCAGCAGACAGGGACTAGAGGGATCCTACGAGCAGTACTTC; CDR3: CASRQGLEGSYEQYF
D: TRBD2; length: 16; V: TRBV2; size: -; J: TRBJ2-2; DNA: TGTGCCGGACGTCCCGGACTAGCGGGGAACACCGGGGAGCTGTTTTTT; CDR3: CAGRPGLAGNTGELFF
D: -; length: 14; V: TRBV6-5; size: -; J: TRBJ2-7; DNA: TGTGCCAGCAGTTACAGGAGGGGGCACTACGAGCAGTACTTC; CDR3: CASSYRRGHYEQYF
D: TRBD1; length: 17; V: TRBV5-1; size: -; J: TRBJ1-1; DNA: TGCGCCAGCAGCCCACAACCGGGACAGGGGGCAAGGACTGAAGCTTTCTTT; CDR3: CASSPQPGQGARTEAFF
D: TRBD1; length: 15; V: TRBV5-4; size: -; J: TRBJ2-2; DNA: TGTGCCAGCAGATCCCGGGACAGGGCGGTGGGGGAGCTGTTTTTT; CDR3: CASRSRDRAVGELFF
D: -; length: 13; V: TRBV5-5; size: -; J: TRBJ1-1; DNA: TGTGCCAGCAGCTTCAACAGGAACACTGAAGCTTTCTTT; CDR3: CASSFNRNTEAFF
D: -; length: 15; V: TRBV24-1; size: -; J: TRBJ1-4; DNA: TGTGCCACCAGCCTTTCCGGGACTCCTAATGAAAAACTGTTTTTT; CDR3: CATSLSGTPNEKLFF
D: TRBD2; length: 16; V: TRBV5-1; size: -; J: TRBJ2-3; DNA: TGCGCCAGCAGCCCCGAACGGGAGGGGGGAACAGATACGCAGTATTTT; CDR3: CASSPEREGGTDTQYF
D: -; length: 12; V: TRBV10-3; size: -; J: TRBJ2-1; DNA: TGTGCCATCAGAGGGGGGTGGGATGAGCAGTTCTTC; CDR3: CAIRGGWDEQFF
D: -; length: 16; V: TRBV6-1; size: -; J: TRBJ1-5; DNA: TGTGCCAGCAGTGAATCGGCTGGTTTTGGGAATCAGCCCCAGCATTTT; CDR3: CASSESAGFGNQPQHF
D: TRBD1; length: 16; V: TRBV28; size: -; J: TRBJ2-7; DNA: TGTGCCAGCAGTATCCACATGGTAGGGGGCGGCTACGAGCAGTACTTC; CDR3: CASSIHMVGGGYEQYF
D: -; length: 16; V: TRBV5-1; size: -; J: TRBJ2-7; DNA: TGCGCCAGCAGCTTGGGGCTCGGACGGGACCAACAGGGGCAGTACTTC; CDR3: CASSLGLGRDQQGQYF
D: -; length: 13; V: TRBV9; size: -; J: TRBJ1-1; DNA: TGTGCCAGCAGCCCTCCAGTGGGCATAGAAGCTTTCTTT; CDR3: CASSPPVGIEAFF
D: TRBD2; length: 18; V: TRBV2; size: -; J: TRBJ2-1; DNA: TGTGCCAGCAGTGGGGGACTAGCGGCATACAGCTCCTACAATGAGCAGTTCTTC; CDR3: CASSGGLAAYSSYNEQFF
D: -; length: 13; V: TRBV19; size: -; J: TRBJ1-1; DNA: TGTGCCAGTAAGGTGCGGAGGGAAACTGAAGCTTTCTTT; CDR3: CASKVRRETEAFF
D: -; length: 14; V: TRBV27; size: -; J: TRBJ1-5; DNA: TGTGCCAGCAGTCCTTCTGGCCCCCATTTGCCCCAGCATTTT; CDR3: CASSPSGPHLPQHF